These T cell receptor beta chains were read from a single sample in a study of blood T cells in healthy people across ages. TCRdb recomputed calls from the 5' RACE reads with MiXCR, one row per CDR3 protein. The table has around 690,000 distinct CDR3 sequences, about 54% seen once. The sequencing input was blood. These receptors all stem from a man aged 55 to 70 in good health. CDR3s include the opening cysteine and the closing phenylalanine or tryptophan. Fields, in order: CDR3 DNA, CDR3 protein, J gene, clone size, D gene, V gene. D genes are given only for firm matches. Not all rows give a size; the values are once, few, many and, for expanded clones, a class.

TGTGCCAGCAGCCAAGAAAGCGCCTACGAGCAGTACTTC,CASSQESAYEQYF,TRBJ2-7,few,-,TRBV3-1
TGTGCCAGTAGTTCTATTAGCGGGAGCTCCTACAATGAGCAGTTCTTC,CASSSISGSSYNEQFF,TRBJ2-1,few,TRBD2,TRBV19
TGTGCCAGCAACTTGAAGAGCTCTGGGGCCAACGTCCTGACTTTC,CASNLKSSGANVLTF,TRBJ2-6,-,-,TRBV6-5
TGTGCCAGCAGCCCCGATGAAACACGCGAGCAGTACTTC,CASSPDETREQYF,TRBJ2-7,-,-,TRBV9
TGCGCCAGCAGCCCCCGTGGGCAGGCTGGCACTGAAGCTTTCTTT,CASSPRGQAGTEAFF,TRBJ1-1,-,-,TRBV5-1
TGCAGCGGGGACAGTCAAGAGACCCAGTACTTC,CSGDSQETQYF,TRBJ2-5,few,TRBD1,TRBV29-1
TGTGCCAGCAGCTTAGCGCGGGGGGCCCACACCGGGGAGCTGTTTTTT,CASSLARGAHTGELFF,TRBJ2-2,-,TRBD2,TRBV7-2
TGCAGTGCAGCCGGGACGGGGAGCTCCTACAATGAGCAGTTCTTC,CSAAGTGSSYNEQFF,TRBJ2-1,-,-,TRBV20-1
TGCAGTGCTAGAGATCCGGGGACCCTCTCGGGGACAACGCAGTATTTT,CSARDPGTLSGTTQYF,TRBJ2-3,-,-,TRBV20-1
TGTGCCAGCTTACTAGGATTAGGAGATACGCAGTATTTT,CASLLGLGDTQYF,TRBJ2-3,-,-,TRBV12-3/TRBV12-4
TGTGCCAGCAGCTTAAACAGCCAAGAGACCCAGTACTTC,CASSLNSQETQYF,TRBJ2-5,many,-,TRBV11-2
TGTGCCAGCAGCCTTAGGTCGGGGTACGAGCAGTACTTC,CASSLRSGYEQYF,TRBJ2-7,-,-,TRBV11-3
TGCAGTGCTTCCCGTCGGACTAGCGTTCAAGAGACCCAGTACTTC,CSASRRTSVQETQYF,TRBJ2-5,-,TRBD2,TRBV20-1
TGCGCCAGCAGTGATCGACCAGCGGGGGGACGTCTGAGGAATGAGCAGTTCTTC,CASSDRPAGGRLRNEQFF,TRBJ2-1,-,TRBD2,TRBV10-2
TGTGCCAGCAGTTTAGTGGGGCGCGAGCAGTACTTC,CASSLVGREQYF,TRBJ2-7,-,-,TRBV12-3/TRBV12-4
TGTGCCAGCAGTTACAAGGACAGGAGCTATGGCTACACCTTC,CASSYKDRSYGYTF,TRBJ1-2,-,TRBD1,TRBV6-5
TGCAGCGCTTCGGACCTGCCTAGCAATGAGCAGTTCTTC,CSASDLPSNEQFF,TRBJ2-1,few,-,TRBV29-1
TGTGCCAGCAGCCCCCGGGGGGCCGGGATCAGCACAGATACGCAGTATTTT,CASSPRGAGISTDTQYF,TRBJ2-3,-,-,TRBV12-3/TRBV12-4
TGTGCCAGCAGTTTAGTCCAGGGCTCGTATTCACCCCTCCACTTT,CASSLVQGSYSPLHF,TRBJ1-6,few,-,TRBV28
TGTGCCAGCAGTTACTCGGGACAGGCCTCTGGGGCCAACGTCCTGACTTTC,CASSYSGQASGANVLTF,TRBJ2-6,few,TRBD1,TRBV6-5
TGCGCCAGCAGCCGGGACCCGTCCCAAGAGACCCAGTACTTC,CASSRDPSQETQYF,TRBJ2-5,few,-,TRBV5-1
TGTGCCAGCAGCCGAACTGTGTCGGGGTACGAGCAGTACTTC,CASSRTVSGYEQYF,TRBJ2-7,few,-,TRBV6-1
TGCAGTGCAGGAGGACAGAGGGGAAACATTCAGTACTTC,CSAGGQRGNIQYF,TRBJ2-4,few,-,TRBV20-1
TGTGCCAGCATGCGGAGGGACAGAACCTACGAGCAGTACTTC,CASMRRDRTYEQYF,TRBJ2-7,-,-,TRBV2
TGTGCCGCCGCCGGGACAGGGACCTACGAGCAGTACTTC,CAAAGTGTYEQYF,TRBJ2-7,few,TRBD1,TRBV10-3
TGTGCCAGCAGTGGGGACGATAATTCACCCCTCCACTTT,CASSGDDNSPLHF,TRBJ1-6,-,-,TRBV28
TGCAGTGCTAGAGTTATGGGACAGGGGGTTGTCGAGCAGTACTTC,CSARVMGQGVVEQYF,TRBJ2-7,-,TRBD1,TRBV20-1
TGTGCCAGCAGCCAAGATATGGATACGCAGTATTTT,CASSQDMDTQYF,TRBJ2-3,many,-,TRBV4-2
TGCAGTGCTAGACCCAGACAGGGTCGGGCCATTCAGTACTTC,CSARPRQGRAIQYF,TRBJ2-4,many,TRBD1,TRBV20-1
TGTGCCAGCACCGACAGGACAGAGCGCTACGAGCAGTACTTC,CASTDRTERYEQYF,TRBJ2-7,-,-,TRBV6-2/TRBV6-3
TGCAGTGCTAGAGACTTAAACTACGAGCAGTACTTC,CSARDLNYEQYF,TRBJ2-7,few,-,TRBV20-1
TGTGCCAGCCAAAGACAGGACTACAGTGAGCAGTTCTTC,CASQRQDYSEQFF,TRBJ2-1,-,-,TRBV2
TGTGCCAGCAGCCGGGCGGGGTTGGATGGCTACACCTTC,CASSRAGLDGYTF,TRBJ1-2,-,-,TRBV6-5
TGTGCCAGTAGGGCCCCTGGACAGGGAGGTCAGCCCCAGCATTTT,CASRAPGQGGQPQHF,TRBJ1-5,-,TRBD1,TRBV2
TGTGCCAGCAGTGGCAGGGGGCTTGATAACTATGGCTACACCTTC,CASSGRGLDNYGYTF,TRBJ1-2,-,TRBD1,TRBV6-6
TGTGCCAGCATTTTCGACAGCTATAGCAATCAGCCCCAGCATTTT,CASIFDSYSNQPQHF,TRBJ1-5,-,-,TRBV6-1
TGTGCCAGCAGTAGAACAGGGGGCCGTGAGCAGTTCTTC,CASSRTGGREQFF,TRBJ2-1,few,TRBD1,TRBV6-2/TRBV6-3
TGCAGTTGTGGTTGGCGGGGCACAGATACGCAGTATTTT,CSCGWRGTDTQYF,TRBJ2-3,few,-,TRBV20-1
TGTGCCATCAGTGAGGAGGGGACGAATGAAAAACTGTTTTTT,CAISEEGTNEKLFF,TRBJ1-4,-,-,TRBV10-3
TGTGCCAGCAGTCGGGGTGTTCAGCCCCAGCATTTT,CASSRGVQPQHF,TRBJ1-5,-,-,TRBV2
TGTGCCAGCAGTCAACAGGCCAGTCAGGGGGCTGGCTACACCTTC,CASSQQASQGAGYTF,TRBJ1-2,-,TRBD1,TRBV28
TGCGCCAGCAGCCCGAATTTCCCGAGTTACGAGCAGTACTTC,CASSPNFPSYEQYF,TRBJ2-7,-,-,TRBV5-1
TGTGCCAGCAGTTCAGAAACACACGAGCGGTACTTC,CASSSETHERYF,TRBJ2-7,-,-,TRBV28
TGTGCCAGCAGCCCACCGACAGGGGTGGGAAACATTCAGTACTTC,CASSPPTGVGNIQYF,TRBJ2-4,once,TRBD1,TRBV28
TGCGCCAGCAGCCCTCTCGGCAGAAGACCTTACAATGAGCAGTTCTTC,CASSPLGRRPYNEQFF,TRBJ2-1,few,-,TRBV4-1
TGCGCCAGCAGCTTGGACGCGTCGGGACAACAAGAGACCCAGTACTTC,CASSLDASGQQETQYF,TRBJ2-5,once,-,TRBV5-1
TGTGCCAGCAGCTTAGTCGGGCAGGGTCAAGAGACCCAGTACTTC,CASSLVGQGQETQYF,TRBJ2-5,-,-,TRBV7-2
TGCAGTGCTATCGGTGATAGCGGGGGACCCAGCTCCTACAATGAGCAGTTCTTC,CSAIGDSGGPSSYNEQFF,TRBJ2-1,-,TRBD2,TRBV20-1
TGCAGTGTACCCCGGGGTGTCGAGACCCAGTTCTTC,CSVPRGVETQFF,TRBJ2-1,-,-,TRBV20-1
TGTGCCAGCAGCCAAGTTGGACAGGCAGCCTACGAGCAGTACTTC,CASSQVGQAAYEQYF,TRBJ2-7,-,TRBD1,TRBV3-1
TGTGCCAGCAGTTACTGGGACAGGGTCCGCGAGCAGTACTTC,CASSYWDRVREQYF,TRBJ2-7,few,TRBD1,TRBV6-2/TRBV6-3
TGTGCCAGCAGCCCCCCCGGGGGGGGAATCTTCGAGCAGTACTTC,CASSPPGGGIFEQYF,TRBJ2-7,few,TRBD2,TRBV7-9
TGTGCCAGCAGTCCGGGACTAGCCTACCCCACAGATACGCAGTATTTT,CASSPGLAYPTDTQYF,TRBJ2-3,few,TRBD2,TRBV6-5
TGCAGCGTTGGGGTGGGCGGGGGGCTTCAAGAGACCCAGTACTTC,CSVGVGGGLQETQYF,TRBJ2-5,-,TRBD2,TRBV29-1
TGTGCCAGCAGGCGGGACAGGGCCCCACAAGAGACCCAGTACTTC,CASRRDRAPQETQYF,TRBJ2-5,-,TRBD1,TRBV6-5